This TCR beta chain was sequenced for a study of early T cells in non-severe SARS-CoV-2 infection. Study as a whole: Bulk RNA taken from unsorted whole blood was sequenced, leaving chains unpaired.

Points from the study as a whole: Private and CD4 specificities were missed by VDJdb matching, skewed to anti-spike CD8.

V lost 0 bases to trimming and J lost 9 bases, with 9 bases between them. CDR3 size: 13 residues. CDR1 and CDR2 (germline): SGHDN, FVKESK. Attachment of unique molecular identifiers was made to individual cDNA molecules. MiXCR, applied by TCRdb to the 5' RACE reads, yields one record per CDR3 protein. The sample records about 77,000 distinct CDR3 sequences, roughly 9.4% being singletons. Regarding this clonotype: Its antigen is unidentified.

The chain uses TRBV14 and TRBJ2-1; D remains unclear. Sequenced: whole blood. This receptor was taken from an adult who was a healthcare worker with PCR-confirmed SARS-CoV-2 infection or an uninfected control (not recorded which). CDR3 nucleotides: TGTGCCAGCAGCCAAGATCCGACGGGTGAGCAGTTCTTC. Its translation is CASSQDPTGEQFF.